This T cell receptor (beta chain) was recovered during a study of blood T cell repertoires in COVID-19. Clones were sequenced by immunoSEQ multiplex PCR, and TCRdb holds only the in-frame ones, with some missing. In the table there are around 450,000 clones, around 90% of which are singletons. Material for sequencing was PBMCs or T cells enriched from blood (not recorded which). This TCR derives from a woman under 30 with acute COVID-19.

The chain's CDR3 is CAWSLMGGLTDTQYF. The CDR3 coding sequence is TGTGCCTGGAGTCTCATGGGGGGGCTGACAGATACGCAGTATTTT. V and J are TRBV30 and TRBJ2-3, with D maybe TRBD2 (7 bases). Trimming left V 2 bases short and J 3 bases short, with 15 bases between. Per germline, CDR1 GTSNPN and CDR2 SVGIG (reference sequence). This CDR3 contains 15 residues.